This TCR beta chain was recorded in a study of blood T cell repertoires in COVID-19. Turning to the study itself: PBMCs, B-cell-depleted T cells, or T cells were the source of the cDNA or gDNA that made up the material.

As originally analysed: Amplified reference gene primers provided the basis for estimating nucleated cell counts. The data were produced by immunoSEQ multiplex PCR, yet TCRdb's version contains in-frame clones alone and is incomplete. Clone size and V and J calls were adopted from that table, with D and trimming inferred from the DNA. Here the sample spans 90,000 to 100,000 clones, around 80% being singletons. Sequencing was carried out using peripheral blood. The sequence was obtained from a man older than 75 with acute or convalescent COVID-19.

The CDR3: CASSFGTPTYEQYF. DNA for the CDR3: TGTGCCAGTAGTTTCGGGACACCAACCTACGAGCAGTACTTC. The genes are TRBV19 and TRBJ2-7; D is perhaps TRBD1 (6 bases). This CDR3 spans 14 amino acids. Germline assignment: CDR1 LNHDA and CDR2 SQIVND (reference sequence). Trimming shortened V by 5 bases and J by 2 bases, and 13 bases separated the two germline ends.